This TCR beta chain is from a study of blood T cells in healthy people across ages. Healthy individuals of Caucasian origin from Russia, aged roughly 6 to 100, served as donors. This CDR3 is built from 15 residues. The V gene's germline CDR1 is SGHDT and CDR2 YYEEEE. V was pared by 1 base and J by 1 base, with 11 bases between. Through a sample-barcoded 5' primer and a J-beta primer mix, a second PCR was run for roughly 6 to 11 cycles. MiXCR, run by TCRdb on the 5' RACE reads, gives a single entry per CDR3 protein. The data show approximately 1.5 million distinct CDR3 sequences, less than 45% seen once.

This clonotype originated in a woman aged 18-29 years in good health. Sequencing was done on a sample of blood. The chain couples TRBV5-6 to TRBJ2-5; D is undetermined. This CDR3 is CASSLYRVLQETQYF. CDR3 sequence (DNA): TGTGCCAGCAGCTTGTACCGGGTCCTCCAAGAGACCCAGTACTTC.